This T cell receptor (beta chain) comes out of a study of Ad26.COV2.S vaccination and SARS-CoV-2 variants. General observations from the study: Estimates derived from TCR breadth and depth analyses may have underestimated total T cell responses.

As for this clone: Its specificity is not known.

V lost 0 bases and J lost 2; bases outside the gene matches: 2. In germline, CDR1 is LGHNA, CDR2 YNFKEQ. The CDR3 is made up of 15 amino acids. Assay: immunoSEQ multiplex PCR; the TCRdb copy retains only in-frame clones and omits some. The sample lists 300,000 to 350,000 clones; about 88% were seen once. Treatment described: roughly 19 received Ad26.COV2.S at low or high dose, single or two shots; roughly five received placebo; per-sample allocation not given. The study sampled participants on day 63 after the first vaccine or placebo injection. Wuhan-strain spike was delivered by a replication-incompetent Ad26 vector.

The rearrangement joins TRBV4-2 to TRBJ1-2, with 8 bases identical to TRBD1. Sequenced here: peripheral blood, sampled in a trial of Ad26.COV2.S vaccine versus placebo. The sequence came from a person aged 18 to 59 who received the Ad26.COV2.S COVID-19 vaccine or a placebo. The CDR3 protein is CASSQDWTGNYGYTF. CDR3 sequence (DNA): TGTGCCAGCAGCCAAGATTGGACAGGGAACTATGGCTACACCTTC.